Described below is a single T cell receptor (beta chain) sequence and its context. Its antigen remains unidentified. This sample was taken from a study of vaccination and CD4 T cells after COVID-19. Findings and caveats of the study: Post-vaccination reactive clonotypes (median 38) did not differ significantly from post-infection (approximately 20).

The Oncomine TCR Beta short-read assay sequenced DNA from cultured CD4+ T cells. TCRdb reanalysed the PCR reads using MiXCR and keeps one entry per CDR3 protein. The data show just under 20,000 distinct CDR3 sequences, with 44% seen just once and 20% to 30% held by the top ten. Treatment reported: roughly 11-day PBMC culture with coronavirus spike peptide pools or control peptides (ViraFEST assay). The material was CD4+ T cells from blood, cultured in vitro, obtained before SARS-CoV-2 vaccination. The sequence came from a human donor who had recovered from COVID-19.

Here the CDR3 reads CAISESQGLAGGLSYNEQFF. CDR3 bases: TGTGCCATCAGTGAGTCGCAAGGACTAGCGGGGGGGCTCTCCTACAATGAGCAGTTCTTC. The J gene is TRBJ2-1, the V gene TRBV10-3; TRBD2 aligns across 15 bases. The J segment lost 0 bases and the V segment lost 0 bases, leaving 6 bases of the junction unmatched. Germline CDR1 and CDR2: ENHRY and SYGVKD. The CDR3 consists of 20 residues.